Described below is a single T cell receptor (beta chain) sequence and its context. Its specificity is not known. This record belongs to a study of Ad26.COV2.S vaccination and SARS-CoV-2 variants. Study-level background: The COV1001 Ad26.COV2.S trial arm included the donor. Study observations and caveats: While placebo recipients had lower spike-specific TCR breadth, vaccine recipients had more.

The assay was immunoSEQ multiplex PCR, and TCRdb's table has in-frame clones only and misses some. Of nearly 400,000 clones listed, around nine tenths are singletons. As to treatment: some 20 received Ad26.COV2.S at low or high dose, single or two shots; roughly five received placebo; per-sample allocation not given. All samples were drawn on day 63, counting from the first vaccine or placebo injection. The CDR3 sequence is 17 residues long. Trimming cost V 3 bases and J 2 bases; bases outside gene matches: 13. Germline values: CDR1 SGHTS, CDR2 YDEGEE. Material: peripheral blood, obtained in a trial of Ad26.COV2.S vaccine versus placebo. The rearrangement links TRBV5-8 to TRBJ2-5, with 7 bases that match TRBD1. The TCR comes from a person between 18 and 65 years old who received the Ad26.COV2.S COVID-19 vaccine or a placebo. The CDR3 DNA is TGTGCCAGCAGCTCCGGAAGGATAGGGGGCGGACAAGAGACCCAGTACTTC. The encoded protein is CASSSGRIGGGQETQYF.